These 5 T cell receptor beta chains share one sample of origin, sequenced in a study of T cells in localized non-small cell lung cancer. Produced via immunoSEQ multiplex PCR; TCRdb's table is partial and in-frame only. The repertoire consists of approximately 140,000 clones, with about 89% occurring once and the leading ten covering 1.7%. Sequencing used peripheral blood, obtained before any cancer treatment. Receptors originate from an older female donor with stage I lung adenocarcinoma.

The rearrangement joins TRBV6-5 to TRBJ2-1; perhaps D is TRBD1 or TRBD2 (5 bases each). The ends were cut back, 5 bases at V and 6 bases at J, with 8 bases in the middle. The CDR3 is 12 residues long. Germline assignment: CDR1 MNHEY and CDR2 SVGAGI. The CDR3 is CASSRGGNEQFF. CDR3 DNA sequence: TGTGCCAGCAGTCGGGGCGGCAATGAGCAGTTCTTC.

The rearrangement links TRBV9 to TRBJ1-6; 9 bases align to TRBD1. CDR1 and CDR2 from the germline V gene are SGDLS and YYNGEE. The length of the CDR3 is 15 residues. V lost 3 bases, J lost 10 bases, and 8 bases stayed unmatched. CDR3 protein: CASSGSTGGRSPLHF. CDR3 in DNA: TGTGCCAGCAGCGGTTCGACAGGGGGGAGGTCACCCCTCCACTTT.

A note on this clone: Different DNA sequences within this sample yield the same CDR3. This sequence joins TRBV30 and TRBJ1-3; D unresolved. This CDR3 region has 13 residues. V lost 1 base to trimming and J lost 0 bases, with 4 bases between them. In germline, CDR1 is GTSNPN, CDR2 SVGIG (reference sequence). CDR3 loop: CAWSAASGNTIYF. DNA of the CDR3: TGTGCCTGGAGTGCGGCCTCTGGAAACACCATATATTTT.

This sequence joins TRBV29-1 and TRBJ2-7, with 7 nucleotides matching TRBD2. This CDR3 region has 15 residues. Germline CDR1 SQVTM, CDR2 ANQGSEA. V was clipped by 0 bases and J by 2 bases; unmatched bases: 7. CDR3 residues: CSVEDPAGETYEQYF. The DNA of the CDR3 is TGCAGCGTTGAAGATCCTGCGGGGGAGACCTACGAGCAGTACTTC.

V gene TRBV11-2 combines with J gene TRBJ2-6, with D uncertain. The V end was cut by 5 bases, the J end by 0 bases, with 8 bases between. The CDR3 is 15 amino acids. Germline V lookup: CDR1 SGHAT, CDR2 FQNNGV. CDR3: CASSRLNSGANVLTF. DNA of the CDR3: TGTGCCAGCAGCCGACTGAACTCTGGGGCCAACGTCCTGACTTTC.